This T cell receptor (beta chain) was documented in a study of identical twins. Study outcomes and limitations: Findings came from cross-sectional statistics, without long-term follow-up of donors. Abundant beta clonotypes from cord blood bore fewer insertions; memory repertoires lacked this pattern.

Unique molecular identifiers were present on the cDNA, which also gained a universal primer site by template switching. TCRdb fed the 5' RACE reads into MiXCR, producing one record per CDR3 protein. Altogether roughly 250,000 distinct CDR3 sequences are present, 11% to 15% being singletons, with the ten largest covering 7% to 9.5%. The CDR3 runs to 14 residues. The V gene end was trimmed by 5 bases and the J gene end by 8 bases; junction bases not matched to a gene: 9. The table lists this clonotype with a few counts. Its antigen is undetermined. All donors were healthy Caucasians. Material: memory (CD45RO+) T cells sorted from blood. The receptor's source is a woman younger than 35 in good health. This chain links TRBV12-3 or TRBV12-4 with TRBJ2-1, with 7 bases aligning to TRBD2. The CDR3: CASSGGGVHHEQFF. DNA for the CDR3: TGTGCCAGCAGTGGGGGGGGAGTTCACCATGAGCAGTTCTTC.